The clone carrying this T cell receptor beta chain was recorded only once. This entry belongs to a study of blood T cell repertoires in COVID-19. Study details: Material from acute and convalescent COVID-19 was sourced from the United States, Italy and Spain.

CDR3 length: 13 residues. Germline V gives CDR1 SEHNR, CDR2 FQNEAQ (reference sequence). Trimming at V came to 0 bases and at J to 11 bases, leaving 4 bases not matched to a gene. Under the authors' procedure: How many nucleated cells were present was estimated from reference gene primer amplification. TCRdb's table, derived via immunoSEQ multiplex PCR, lists solely in-frame clones and lacks some. V and J calls and clone size are those listed in that table; D and trimming were worked out from the DNA. The sample shows approximately 91,000 clones, approximately 76% of them seen only once. The TCR originated in a man aged 70-80 years with acute or convalescent COVID-19. Material for sequencing was peripheral blood. The chain has TRBV7-9 and TRBJ1-1, with TRBD1 matching over 9 bases. CDR3 amino acids: CASSLAGTGFAFF. DNA for the CDR3: TGTGCCAGCAGCTTAGCCGGGACAGGGTTCGCTTTCTTT.